The 10 T cell receptor beta chains presented below share a single source sample, sequenced in a study of T cell changes during pregnancy in multiple sclerosis. TCRdb's copy holds only in-frame clones and misses some; the assay was immunoSEQ multiplex PCR. This sample yields around 68,000 clones, of which about nine tenths are seen a single time; about 2.2% belongs to the top ten. The specimen comprised peripheral blood, sampled in the third trimester of pregnancy. Receptor source: a female donor in good health, enrolled as a control in a pregnancy study.

The V gene is TRBV6-1, the J gene TRBJ2-7; D might be TRBD2 (6 bases). This CDR3 is built from 14 residues. V lost 2 bases, J lost 2 bases, and 10 bases lay in between. The germline CDR1 and CDR2 sequences are MNHNS and SASEGT. DNA for the CDR3: TGTGCCAGCAGTGAACAGGAGGGCCCCTACGAGCAGTACTTC. The encoded protein is CASSEQEGPYEQYF.

This clone has just one count. The chain carries TRBV6-5 and TRBJ2-1; no clear D. Trimming left V 3 bases short and J 4 bases short, with 10 bases between. Germline V gives CDR1 MNHEY, CDR2 SVGAGI. This CDR3 is built from 14 residues. The CDR3 sequence: CASSYLKTYNEQFF. CDR3 in DNA: TGTGCCAGCAGTTATCTAAAGACTTACAATGAGCAGTTCTTC.

The rearrangement joins TRBV7-9 to TRBJ1-1; 7 bases line up with TRBD1. Germline V gives CDR1 SEHNR, CDR2 FQNEAQ (reference sequence). This CDR3 comprises 12 residues. J gave up 6 bases and V 7 bases, and 5 bases lay outside the gene matches. The CDR3 nucleotides read TGTGCCAGCAAACAGGGGCTCGCTGAAGCTTTCTTT. Protein: CASKQGLAEAFF.

J is TRBJ1-1 and V is TRBV20-1, with D tentatively TRBD1 (6 bases). V lost 8 bases to trimming and J lost 5 bases, with 9 bases between them. The germline V gene has CDR1 DFQATT and CDR2 SNEGSKA (reference sequence). This CDR3 spans 10 amino acids. Here the CDR3 reads CSRGTTEAFF. Here the CDR3 DNA reads TGCAGTAGGGGGACGACTGAAGCTTTCTTT.

In this sample, this clone turned up once. The chain recombines TRBV2 with TRBJ2-5; 8 positions agree with TRBD1. The V gene's germline CDR1 is SNHLY and CDR2 FYNNEI. This CDR3 region has 14 residues. Losses at the gene ends were 0 bases for V and 5 bases for J; bases not matched to a gene: 2. CDR3 in DNA: TGTGCCAGCAGTGAAGCGCGACAGGGGGAGACCCAGTACTTC. Residues: CASSEARQGETQYF. The full variable domain, rest sourced from reference TRBV2 and TRBJ2-5, is EPEVTQTPSHQVTQMGQEVILRCVPISNHLYFYWYRQILGQKVEFLVSFYNNEISEKSEIFDDQFSVERPDGSNFTLKIRSTKLEDSAMYFCASSEARQGETQYFGPGTRLLVL.

This chain connects TRBV2 to TRBJ1-4, with 11 bases identical to TRBD1. Germline V gene lookup returns CDR1 SNHLY and CDR2 FYNNEI. Losses at the gene ends were 6 bases for V and 0 bases for J; bases not matched to a gene: 3. This CDR3 is built from 16 residues. This CDR3 is CASSRDRGSTNEKLFF. As DNA, the CDR3 is TGTGCCAGCAGCCGGGACAGGGGGTCAACTAATGAAAAACTGTTTTTT.

This clone was detected once. The J gene is TRBJ2-7, the V gene TRBV7-9, with 9 bases aligning to TRBD1. The CDR3 runs 15 residues. V was pared by 4 bases and J by 5 bases, with 9 bases of the junction left unmatched. The germline CDR1 and CDR2 sequences are SEHNR and FQNEAQ (reference sequence). CDR3 amino acids: CASSSTLQGANEQYF. Here the CDR3 DNA reads TGTGCCAGCAGCTCGACCCTACAGGGGGCGAACGAGCAGTACTTC.

The J gene is TRBJ2-7, the V gene TRBV29-1; D is uncertain. With 2 bases removed from V and 2 bases from J, the gap between germline ends came to 10 bases. The CDR3 has 13 residues. The V gene's germline CDR1 is SQVTM and CDR2 ANQGSEA. The CDR3 DNA reads as TGCAGCGTTGAATTGGCGGTCACCTACGAGCAGTACTTC. It encodes CSVELAVTYEQYF.

This rearrangement joins TRBV18 to TRBJ2-7, with a tentative D call TRBD1 (6 bases). Per germline, CDR1 KGHSH and CDR2 LQKENI. The CDR3 spans 14 residues. V lost 6 bases and J lost 2, with 14 bases in between. This CDR3 is CASSPVGAAYEQYF. CDR3 nucleotides: TGTGCCAGCTCCCCAGTGGGGGCAGCCTACGAGCAGTACTTC.

This sequence joins TRBV4-1 and TRBJ2-7; D remains unclear. The CDR3 length is 13 residues. The germline V and J ends were trimmed by 1 base and 3 bases, with 7 bases remaining between them. The germline V gene encodes CDR1 MGHRA and CDR2 YSYEKL. The CDR3 nucleotides are TGCGCCAGCAGCCAAGTAGTTGACTACGAGCAGTACTTC. It encodes CASSQVVDYEQYF.